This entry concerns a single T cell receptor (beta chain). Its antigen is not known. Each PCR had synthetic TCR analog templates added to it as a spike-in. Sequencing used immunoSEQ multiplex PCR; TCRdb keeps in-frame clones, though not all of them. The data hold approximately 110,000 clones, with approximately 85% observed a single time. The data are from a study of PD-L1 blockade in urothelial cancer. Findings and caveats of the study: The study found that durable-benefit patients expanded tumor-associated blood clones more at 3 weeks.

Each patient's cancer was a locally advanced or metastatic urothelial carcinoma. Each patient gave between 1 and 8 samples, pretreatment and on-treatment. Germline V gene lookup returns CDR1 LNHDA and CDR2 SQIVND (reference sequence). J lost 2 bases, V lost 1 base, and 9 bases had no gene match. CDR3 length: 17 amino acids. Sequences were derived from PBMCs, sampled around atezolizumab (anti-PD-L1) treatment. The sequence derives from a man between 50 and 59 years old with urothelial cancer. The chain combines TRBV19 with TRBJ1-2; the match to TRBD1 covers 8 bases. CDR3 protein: CASSIGGQGELNYGYTF. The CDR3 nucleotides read TGTGCCAGTAGTATAGGCGGACAGGGCGAACTCAACTATGGCTACACCTTC.